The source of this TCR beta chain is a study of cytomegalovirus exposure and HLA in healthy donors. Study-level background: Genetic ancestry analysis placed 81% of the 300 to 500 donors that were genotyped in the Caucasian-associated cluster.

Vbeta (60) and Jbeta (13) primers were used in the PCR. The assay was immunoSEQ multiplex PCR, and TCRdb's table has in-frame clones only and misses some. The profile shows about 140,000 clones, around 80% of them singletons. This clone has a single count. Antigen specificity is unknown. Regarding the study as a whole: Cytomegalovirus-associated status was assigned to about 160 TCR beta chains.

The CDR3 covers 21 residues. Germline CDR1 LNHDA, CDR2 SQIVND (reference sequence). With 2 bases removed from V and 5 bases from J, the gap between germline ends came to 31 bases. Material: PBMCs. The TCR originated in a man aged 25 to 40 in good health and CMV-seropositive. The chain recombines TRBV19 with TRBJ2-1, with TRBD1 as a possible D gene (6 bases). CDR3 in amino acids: CASSIHLPYRETGIWDNEQFF. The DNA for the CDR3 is TGTGCCAGTAGTATACATTTGCCGTACCGGGAAACAGGGATATGGGACAATGAGCAGTTCTTC.